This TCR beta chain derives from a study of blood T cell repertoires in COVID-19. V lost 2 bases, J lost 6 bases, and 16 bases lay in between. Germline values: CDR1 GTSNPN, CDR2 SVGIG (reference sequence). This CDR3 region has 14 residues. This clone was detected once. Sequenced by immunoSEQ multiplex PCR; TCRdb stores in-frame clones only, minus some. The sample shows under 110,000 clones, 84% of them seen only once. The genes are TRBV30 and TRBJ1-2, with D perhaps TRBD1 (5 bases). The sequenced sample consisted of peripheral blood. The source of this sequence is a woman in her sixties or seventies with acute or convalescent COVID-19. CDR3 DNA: TGTGCCTGGAGTTCGGGACTGGTTAGCCATGGCTACACCTTC. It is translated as CAWSSGLVSHGYTF. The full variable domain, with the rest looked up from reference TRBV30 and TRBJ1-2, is SQTIHQWPATLVQPVGSPLSLECTVEGTSNPNLYWYRQAAGRGLQLLFYSVGIGQISSEVPQNLSASRPQDRQFILSSKKLLLSDSGFYLCAWSSGLVSHGYTFGSGTRLTVV.